Listed below are T cell receptor beta chains from one sample, sequenced in a study of siplizumab effects on memory and regulatory T cells. The assay was immunoSEQ multiplex PCR, and TCRdb's table has in-frame clones only and misses some. This sample has roughly 56,000 clones, with over 85% found just once. Sequenced: CD8+ T cells sorted from blood. Receptors were obtained from a human donor in good health. Both conserved end residues are trimmed from each CDR3.

j_call: TRBJ2-3
v_call: TRBV5-4
cdr3_aa: ASRSRGGSIGDTQY

j_call: TRBJ2-1
v_call: TRBV27
cdr3_aa: ASSLFRGNEQF

j_call: TRBJ2-7
v_call: TRBV12-5
cdr3_aa: ASGLVVGGLGLSYEQY

j_call: TRBJ2-2
v_call: TRBV6-5
cdr3_aa: ASRRENTGELF

j_call: TRBJ2-7
v_call: TRBV6-1
cdr3_aa: ASSETLAAYEQY

j_call: TRBJ2-1
v_call: TRBV12-5
cdr3_aa: ASGLESYNEQF

j_call: TRBJ1-5
v_call: TRBV27
cdr3_aa: ASSSGTGDARSPQH

j_call: TRBJ2-7
v_call: TRBV9
cdr3_aa: ASSRTSLAGADEQY

j_call: TRBJ2-3
v_call: TRBV27
cdr3_aa: ASSSEDRGRTDTQY

j_call: TRBJ2-5
v_call: TRBV28
cdr3_aa: ASSFTSGQSQETQY

j_call: TRBJ1-2
v_call: TRBV5-8
cdr3_aa: ASSLDSATGRYGYT

j_call: TRBJ2-1
v_call: TRBV4-3
cdr3_aa: ASSQGLAGSYNEQF

j_call: TRBJ1-5
v_call: TRBV7-9
cdr3_aa: ASSPQGASNQPQH

j_call: TRBJ2-7
v_call: TRBV27
cdr3_aa: ASSSGTLPYEQY

j_call: TRBJ2-5
v_call: TRBV2
cdr3_aa: ASSDAGLAAIQETQY

j_call: TRBJ2-2
v_call: TRBV4-3
cdr3_aa: ASSQDNNLDTGELF

j_call: TRBJ2-5
v_call: TRBV9
cdr3_aa: ASNPWGGPQETQY

j_call: TRBJ2-1
v_call: TRBV15
cdr3_aa: ATSRSDSGIYNEQF

j_call: TRBJ2-2
v_call: TRBV27
cdr3_aa: ASSPGLSTNTGELF

j_call: TRBJ1-2
v_call: TRBV5-4
cdr3_aa: ATSGGNFGYT

j_call: TRBJ2-5
v_call: TRBV29-1
cdr3_aa: SVGLAGAETQY

j_call: TRBJ2-3
v_call: TRBV29-1
cdr3_aa: SVAPSSRTDTQY

j_call: TRBJ2-1
v_call: TRBV5-1
cdr3_aa: ASSPTGKGSDEQF

j_call: TRBJ2-7
v_call: TRBV27
cdr3_aa: ASSLREGIYEQY

j_call: TRBJ2-5
v_call: TRBV5-1
cdr3_aa: ASVYSGSRGETQY

j_call: TRBJ2-2
v_call: TRBV10-2
cdr3_aa: ASRTGTSGREVGGELF

j_call: TRBJ2-3
v_call: TRBV5-1
cdr3_aa: ASSLEREDLRDTQY

j_call: TRBJ1-1
v_call: TRBV6-1
cdr3_aa: ASIWDRGTEAF

j_call: TRBJ2-2
v_call: TRBV9
cdr3_aa: ASSVEPGELF

j_call: TRBJ1-1
v_call: TRBV10-3
cdr3_aa: AISEALTGDTEAF

j_call: TRBJ2-2
v_call: TRBV25-1
cdr3_aa: ASSPGQGITGELF

j_call: TRBJ2-7
v_call: TRBV25-1
cdr3_aa: ASRRGNEQY

j_call: TRBJ2-2
v_call: TRBV19
cdr3_aa: ASTLTGELF

j_call: TRBJ2-3
v_call: TRBV7-9
cdr3_aa: ASSLALDHTQY

j_call: TRBJ2-5
v_call: TRBV9
cdr3_aa: ASSGRGTGAQTQY

j_call: TRBJ1-4
v_call: TRBV15
cdr3_aa: ATSDGTGGEKLF

j_call: TRBJ2-1
v_call: TRBV20-1
cdr3_aa: SGPSGNEQF

j_call: TRBJ2-3
v_call: TRBV9
cdr3_aa: ASSPSSTDTQY

j_call: TRBJ1-1
v_call: TRBV7-9
cdr3_aa: ASSETQGAYNEAF

j_call: TRBJ2-5
v_call: TRBV29-1
cdr3_aa: SVEWMGVEQETQY

j_call: TRBJ2-7
v_call: TRBV5-6
cdr3_aa: ASRSYGGDEQY

j_call: TRBJ2-1
v_call: TRBV9
cdr3_aa: ASSASGAPPSSYNEQF

j_call: TRBJ2-7
v_call: TRBV4-3
cdr3_aa: ASSLGEGSYEQY

j_call: TRBJ2-7
v_call: TRBV13
cdr3_aa: ASSLHGAYEQY

j_call: TRBJ2-2
v_call: TRBV4-2
cdr3_aa: ASSQRLAGGADGELF

j_call: TRBJ2-3
v_call: TRBV5-6
cdr3_aa: ASSLGSGVPQY

j_call: TRBJ1-1
v_call: TRBV7-9
cdr3_aa: ASSPGGAEAF

j_call: TRBJ2-5
v_call: TRBV6-1
cdr3_aa: ATTTGVETQY

j_call: TRBJ1-2
v_call: TRBV4-1
cdr3_aa: ASSGRHYGYT

j_call: TRBJ2-3
v_call: TRBV4-1
cdr3_aa: ASRLLAGSTDTQY

j_call: TRBJ2-2
v_call: TRBV4-1
cdr3_aa: ASSQEQGAQGELF

j_call: TRBJ2-2
v_call: TRBV27
cdr3_aa: ASSFDRNTGELF

j_call: TRBJ1-5
v_call: TRBV9
cdr3_aa: ASSVGTGLQPQH

j_call: TRBJ2-7
v_call: TRBV28
cdr3_aa: ASSFPLGYEQY

j_call: TRBJ2-3
v_call: TRBV27
cdr3_aa: ASSLSSITDTQY

j_call: TRBJ1-1
v_call: TRBV2
cdr3_aa: ASSLVRATEAF